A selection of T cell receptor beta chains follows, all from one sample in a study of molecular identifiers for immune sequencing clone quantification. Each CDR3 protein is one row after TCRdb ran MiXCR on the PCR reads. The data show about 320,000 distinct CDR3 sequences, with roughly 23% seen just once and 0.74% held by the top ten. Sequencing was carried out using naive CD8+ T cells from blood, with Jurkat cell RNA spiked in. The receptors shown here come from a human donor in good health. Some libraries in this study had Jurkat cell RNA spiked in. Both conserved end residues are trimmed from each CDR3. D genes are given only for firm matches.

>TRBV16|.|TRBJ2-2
ASSQSFSGFTGELF
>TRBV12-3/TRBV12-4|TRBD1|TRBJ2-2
ASWGQLTTAGELF
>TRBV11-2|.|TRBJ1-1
ASSLVSVNTEAF
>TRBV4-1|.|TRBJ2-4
ARSQASVAKNIQY
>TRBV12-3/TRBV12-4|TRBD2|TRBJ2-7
ASRTTSGGAHEQY
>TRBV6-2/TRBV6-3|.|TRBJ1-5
ASSYVGNQPQH
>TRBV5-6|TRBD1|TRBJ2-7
ASSFSPGQVFSYEQY
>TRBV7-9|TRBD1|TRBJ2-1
ASSPPTGHSYNEQF
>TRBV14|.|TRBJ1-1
ASSQEGVVGTEAF
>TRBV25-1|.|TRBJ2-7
ASSEFTDEQY
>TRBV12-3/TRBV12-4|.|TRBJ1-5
ASSPPPHQGMDQPQH
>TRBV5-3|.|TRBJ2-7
ASSLGPGKRYEQY
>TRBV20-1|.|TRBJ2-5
RPGTLRPQY
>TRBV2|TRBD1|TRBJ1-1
ATQGAIDTEAF
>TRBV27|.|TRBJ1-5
ASRDRLSNQPQH
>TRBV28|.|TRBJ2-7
ASSLYQGDSYEQY
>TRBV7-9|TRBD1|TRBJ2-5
ASSWDSQETQY